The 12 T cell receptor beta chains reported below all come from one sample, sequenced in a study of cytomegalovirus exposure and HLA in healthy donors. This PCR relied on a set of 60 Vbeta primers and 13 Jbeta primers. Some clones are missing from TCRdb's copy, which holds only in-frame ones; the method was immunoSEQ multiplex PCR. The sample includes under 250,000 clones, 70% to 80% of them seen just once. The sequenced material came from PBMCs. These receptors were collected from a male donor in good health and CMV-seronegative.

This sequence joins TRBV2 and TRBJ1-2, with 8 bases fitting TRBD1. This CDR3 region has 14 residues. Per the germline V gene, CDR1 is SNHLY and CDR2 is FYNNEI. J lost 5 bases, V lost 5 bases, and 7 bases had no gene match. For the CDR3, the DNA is TGTGCCAGCAGTCCCGACAGGGGCAGATATGGCTACACCTTC. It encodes CASSPDRGRYGYTF.

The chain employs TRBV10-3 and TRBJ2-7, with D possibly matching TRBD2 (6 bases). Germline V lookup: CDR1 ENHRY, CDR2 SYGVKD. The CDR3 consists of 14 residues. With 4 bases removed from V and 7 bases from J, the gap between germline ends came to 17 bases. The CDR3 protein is CAISVTGAGGEQYF. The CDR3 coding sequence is TGTGCCATCAGTGTGACCGGGGCCGGGGGAGAGCAGTACTTC.

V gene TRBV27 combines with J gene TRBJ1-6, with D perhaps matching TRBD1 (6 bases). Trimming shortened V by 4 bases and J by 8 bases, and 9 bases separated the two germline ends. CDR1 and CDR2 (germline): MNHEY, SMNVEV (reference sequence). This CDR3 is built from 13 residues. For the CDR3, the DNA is TGTGCCAGCAGTTACAGGGTGGATTCACCCCTCCACTTT. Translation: CASSYRVDSPLHF.

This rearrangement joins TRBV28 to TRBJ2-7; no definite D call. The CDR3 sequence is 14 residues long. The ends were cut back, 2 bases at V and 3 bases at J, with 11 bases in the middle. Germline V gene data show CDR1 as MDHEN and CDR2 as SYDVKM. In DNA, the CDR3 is TGTGCCAGCAGTTTACGAGGAAGCCACTACGAGCAGTACTTC. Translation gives CASSLRGSHYEQYF.

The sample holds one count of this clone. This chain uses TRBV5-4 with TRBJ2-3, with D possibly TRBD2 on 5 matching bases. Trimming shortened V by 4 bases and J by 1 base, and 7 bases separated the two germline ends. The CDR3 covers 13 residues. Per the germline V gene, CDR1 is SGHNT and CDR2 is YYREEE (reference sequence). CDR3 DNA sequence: TGTGCCAGCAGCCGGACTGGCACAGATACGCAGTATTTT. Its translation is CASSRTGTDTQYF. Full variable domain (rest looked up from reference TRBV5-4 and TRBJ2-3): ETGVTQSPTHLIKTRGQQVTLRCSSQSGHNTVSWYQQALGQGPQFIFQYYREEENGRGNFPPRFSGLQFPNYSSELNVNALELDDSALYLCASSRTGTDTQYFGPGTRLTVL.

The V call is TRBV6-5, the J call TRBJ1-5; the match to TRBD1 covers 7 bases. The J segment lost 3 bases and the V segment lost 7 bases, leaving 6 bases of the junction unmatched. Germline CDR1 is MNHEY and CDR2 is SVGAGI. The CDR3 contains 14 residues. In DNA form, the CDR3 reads TGTGCCAGCATCTTGACAGGGCCCAATCAGCCCCAGCATTTT. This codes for CASILTGPNQPQHF.

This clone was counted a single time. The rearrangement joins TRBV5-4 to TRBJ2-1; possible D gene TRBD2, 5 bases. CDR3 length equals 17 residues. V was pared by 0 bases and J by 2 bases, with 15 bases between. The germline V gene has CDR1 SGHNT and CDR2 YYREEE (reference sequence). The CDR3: CASSLDGVAYPYNEQFF. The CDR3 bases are TGTGCCAGCAGCTTGGACGGGGTGGCCTACCCCTACAATGAGCAGTTCTTC.

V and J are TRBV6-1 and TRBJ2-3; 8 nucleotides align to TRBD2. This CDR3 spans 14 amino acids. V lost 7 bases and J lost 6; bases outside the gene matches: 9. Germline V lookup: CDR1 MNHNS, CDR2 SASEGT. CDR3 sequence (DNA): TGTGCCAGCACACTAGCGGACTTTGGGGATACGCAGTATTTT. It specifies CASTLADFGDTQYF.

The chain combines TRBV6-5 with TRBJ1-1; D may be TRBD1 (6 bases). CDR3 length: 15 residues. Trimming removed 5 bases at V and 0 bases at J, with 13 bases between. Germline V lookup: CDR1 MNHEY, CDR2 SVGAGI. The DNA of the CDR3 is TGTGCCAGCAGTGTCGGACAGAGTATGAACACTGAAGCTTTCTTT. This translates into CASSVGQSMNTEAFF.

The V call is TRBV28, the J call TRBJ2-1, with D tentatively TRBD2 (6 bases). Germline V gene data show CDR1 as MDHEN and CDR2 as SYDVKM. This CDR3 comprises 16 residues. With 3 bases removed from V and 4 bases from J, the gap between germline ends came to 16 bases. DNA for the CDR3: TGTGCCAGCAGTTTCAGGAGTAGCGGCAGATACAATGAGCAGTTCTTC. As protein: CASSFRSSGRYNEQFF. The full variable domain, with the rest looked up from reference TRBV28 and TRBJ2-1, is DVKVTQSSRYLVKRTGEKVFLECVQDMDHENMFWYRQDPGLGLRLIYFSYDVKMKEKGDIPEGYSVSREKKERFSLILESASTNQTSMYLCASSFRSSGRYNEQFFGPGTRLTVL.

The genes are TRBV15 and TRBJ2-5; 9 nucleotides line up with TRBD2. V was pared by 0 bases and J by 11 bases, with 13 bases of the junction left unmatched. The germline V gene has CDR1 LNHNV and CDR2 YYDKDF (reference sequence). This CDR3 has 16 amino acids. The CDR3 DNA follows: TGTGCCACCAGCAGAGATCCCAGCGGGAGGTTGGGTGAGCAGTACTTC. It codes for CATSRDPSGRLGEQYF.

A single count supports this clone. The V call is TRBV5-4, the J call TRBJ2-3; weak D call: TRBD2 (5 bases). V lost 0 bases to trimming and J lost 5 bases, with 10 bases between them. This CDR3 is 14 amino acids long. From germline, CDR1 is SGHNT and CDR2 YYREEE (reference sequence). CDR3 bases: TGTGCCAGCAGCTTGGGGCGGACTGGAGATACGCAGTATTTT. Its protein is CASSLGRTGDTQYF. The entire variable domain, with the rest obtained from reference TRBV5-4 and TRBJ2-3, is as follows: ETGVTQSPTHLIKTRGQQVTLRCSSQSGHNTVSWYQQALGQGPQFIFQYYREEENGRGNFPPRFSGLQFPNYSSELNVNALELDDSALYLCASSLGRTGDTQYFGPGTRLTVL.